This TCR beta chain emerged from a study of cytomegalovirus exposure and HLA in healthy donors. The study's findings and limits: According to the study, 150 to 200 TCR beta chains were cytomegalovirus-associated. In a later analysis, donors in an Asian-associated ancestry cluster reportedly had fewer N-insertions in productive TCRs than the cohort mean.

Trimming cost V 4 bases and J 2 bases; bases outside gene matches: 4. CDR3 size: 14 residues. CDR1 and CDR2 from the germline V gene are MNHEY and SVGAGI. This PCR relied on a set of 60 Vbeta primers and 13 Jbeta primers. Per the original methods: As a later analysis found, there were 70 million to 90 million unique TCR beta chains, of which around 10 million were shared. The protocol was immunoSEQ multiplex PCR, while the TCRdb copy is restricted to in-frame clones and leaves out a portion. V, J and clone size are taken as reported in that table, and D and trimming were inferred from the DNA itself. The sample lists around 99,000 clones; roughly 69% were seen once. To note about this clone: As yet, its antigen is unknown.

Sequenced sample: PBMCs. This sequence originates from a woman in her seventies in good health and CMV-seropositive. The chain is built from TRBV6-5 and TRBJ1-1; 7 nucleotides line up with TRBD1. The CDR3 reads CASSWRQGNTEAFF. The CDR3 DNA reads TGTGCCAGCAGTTGGCGACAGGGAAACACTGAAGCTTTCTTT.